This TCR beta chain was captured by sequencing in a study of blood T cell repertoires in COVID-19. Profiling relied on immunoSEQ multiplex PCR, and the TCRdb table lists in-frame clones only, not all of them. The sample yields some 120,000 clones, 84% seen once. Germline CDR1 reads SGHNT; CDR2 reads YENEEA. The CDR3 sequence is 18 residues long. V shed 1 base, J shed 9 bases, and the junction held 10 bases outside the gene matches. The source material was peripheral blood. V gene TRBV11-3 combines with J gene TRBJ1-6, with 12 bases fitting TRBD1. The source is a woman aged 25 to 39 who had recovered from COVID-19. CDR3 amino acids: CASSLVFGTGGASSPLHF. The CDR3 bases are TGTGCCAGCAGCTTAGTCTTCGGGACAGGGGGCGCGTCTTCACCCCTCCACTTT. Full variable domain (missing parts from reference TRBV11-3 and TRBJ1-6): EAGVVQSPRYKIIEKKQPVAFWCNPISGHNTLYWYLQNLGQGPELLIRYENEEAVDDSQLPKDRFSAERLKGVDSTLKIQPAELGDSAVYLCASSLVFGTGGASSPLHFGNGTRLTVT.